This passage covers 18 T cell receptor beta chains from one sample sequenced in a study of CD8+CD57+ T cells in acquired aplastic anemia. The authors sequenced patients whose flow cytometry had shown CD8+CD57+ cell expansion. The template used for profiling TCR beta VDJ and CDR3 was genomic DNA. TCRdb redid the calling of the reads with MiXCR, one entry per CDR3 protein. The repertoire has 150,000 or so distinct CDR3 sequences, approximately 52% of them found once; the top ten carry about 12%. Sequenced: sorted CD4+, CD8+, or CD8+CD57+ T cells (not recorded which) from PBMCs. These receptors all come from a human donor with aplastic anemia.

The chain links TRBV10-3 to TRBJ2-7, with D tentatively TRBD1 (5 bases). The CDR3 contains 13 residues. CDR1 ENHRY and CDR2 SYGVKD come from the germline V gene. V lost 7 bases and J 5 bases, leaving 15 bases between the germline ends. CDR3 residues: CAIMQGRRDEQYF. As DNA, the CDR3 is TGTGCCATCATGCAGGGCAGAAGGGACGAGCAGTACTTC.

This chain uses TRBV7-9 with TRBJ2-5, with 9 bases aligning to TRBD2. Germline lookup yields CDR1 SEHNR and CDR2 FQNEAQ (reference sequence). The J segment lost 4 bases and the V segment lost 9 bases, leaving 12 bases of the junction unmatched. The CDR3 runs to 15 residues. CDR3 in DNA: TGTGCCAGTCGGTTGGCGGGGGGGCAGAGAGAGACCCAGTACTTC. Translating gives CASRLAGGQRETQYF.

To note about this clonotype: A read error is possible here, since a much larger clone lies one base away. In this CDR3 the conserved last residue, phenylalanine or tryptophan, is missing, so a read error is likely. CDR3 amino acids: CSALAGGNEQFL. In DNA form, the CDR3 reads TGCAGTGCTTTAGCGGGGGGGAATGAGCAGTTCCTC. The gene calls are TRBV20-1 and TRBJ2-1; 11 bases line up with TRBD2. Germline CDR1 DFQATT, CDR2 SNEGSKA (reference sequence). This CDR3 is built from 12 residues. Losses at the gene ends were 5 bases for V and 7 bases for J; bases not matched to a gene: 1.

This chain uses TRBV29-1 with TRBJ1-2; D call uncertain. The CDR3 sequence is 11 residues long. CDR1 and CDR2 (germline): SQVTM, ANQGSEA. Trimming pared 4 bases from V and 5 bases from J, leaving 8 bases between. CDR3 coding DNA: TGCAGCGTTGCGCACGAGTATGGCTACACCTTC. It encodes CSVAHEYGYTF.

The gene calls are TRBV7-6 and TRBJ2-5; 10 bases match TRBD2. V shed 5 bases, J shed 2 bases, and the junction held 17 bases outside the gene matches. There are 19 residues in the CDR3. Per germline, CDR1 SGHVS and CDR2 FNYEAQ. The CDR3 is CASSATPGGLAGGQETQYF. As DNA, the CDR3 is TGTGCCAGCAGCGCTACCCCGGGTGGTTTAGCGGGAGGTCAAGAGACCCAGTACTTC.

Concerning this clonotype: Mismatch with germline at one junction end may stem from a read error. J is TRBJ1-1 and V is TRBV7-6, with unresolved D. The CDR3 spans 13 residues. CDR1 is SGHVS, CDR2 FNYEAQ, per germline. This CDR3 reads CASSLGTHTEVFF. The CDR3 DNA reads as TGTGCCAGCAGCTTAGGGACCCACACTGAAGTTTTCTTT.

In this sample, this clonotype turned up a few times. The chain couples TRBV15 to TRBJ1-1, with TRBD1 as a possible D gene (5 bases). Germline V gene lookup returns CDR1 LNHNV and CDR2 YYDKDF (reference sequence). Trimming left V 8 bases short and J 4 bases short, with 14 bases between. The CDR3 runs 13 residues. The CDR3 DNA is TGTGCCACCGGAAAAGGAGGGGTCACTGAAGCTTTCTTT. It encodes CATGKGGVTEAFF.

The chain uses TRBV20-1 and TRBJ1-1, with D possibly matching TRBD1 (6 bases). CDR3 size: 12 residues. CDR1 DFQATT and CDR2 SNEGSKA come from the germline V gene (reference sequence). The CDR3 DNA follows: TGCAGCCCTACGGGGGGCTCGGCTGAAGCTTTCTTT. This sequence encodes CSPTGGSAEAFF.

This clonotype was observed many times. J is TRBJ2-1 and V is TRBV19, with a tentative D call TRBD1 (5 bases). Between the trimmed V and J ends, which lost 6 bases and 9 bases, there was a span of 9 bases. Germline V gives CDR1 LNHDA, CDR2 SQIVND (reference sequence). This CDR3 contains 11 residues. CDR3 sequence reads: CASRWGSEQFF. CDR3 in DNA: TGTGCCAGTAGATGGGGCAGTGAGCAGTTCTTC.

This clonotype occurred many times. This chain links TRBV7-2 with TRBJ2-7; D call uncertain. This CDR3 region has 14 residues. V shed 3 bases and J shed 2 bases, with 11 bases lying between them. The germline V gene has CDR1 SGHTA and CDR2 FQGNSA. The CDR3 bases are TGTGCCAGCAGCTTTGGGGTGGGTACCTACGAGCAGTACTTC. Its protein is CASSFGVGTYEQYF.

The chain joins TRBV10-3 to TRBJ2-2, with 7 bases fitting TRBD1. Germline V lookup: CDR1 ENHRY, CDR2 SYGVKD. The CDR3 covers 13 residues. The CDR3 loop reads CGTQTGYTGELFF. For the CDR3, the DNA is TGTGGCACCCAGACAGGGTACACCGGGGAGCTGTTTTTT.

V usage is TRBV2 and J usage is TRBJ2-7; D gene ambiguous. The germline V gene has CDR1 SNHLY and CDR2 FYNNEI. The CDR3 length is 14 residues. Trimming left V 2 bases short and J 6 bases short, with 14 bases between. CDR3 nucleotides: TGTGCCAGCAGTGAATCGGTTCCCCTCTCCGAGCAGTACTTC. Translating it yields CASSESVPLSEQYF.

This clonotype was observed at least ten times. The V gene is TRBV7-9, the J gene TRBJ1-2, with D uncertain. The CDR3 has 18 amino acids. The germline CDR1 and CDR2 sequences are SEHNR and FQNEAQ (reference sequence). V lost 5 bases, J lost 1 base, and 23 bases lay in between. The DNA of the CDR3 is TGTGCCAGCAGCATACAATCCTTAGCCCGGAGCTTTAACTATGGCTACACCTTC. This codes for CASSIQSLARSFNYGYTF.

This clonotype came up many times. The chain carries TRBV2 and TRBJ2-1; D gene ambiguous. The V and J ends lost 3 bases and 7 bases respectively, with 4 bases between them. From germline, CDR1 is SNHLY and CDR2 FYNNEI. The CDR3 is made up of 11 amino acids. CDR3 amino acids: CASSDENEQFF. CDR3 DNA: TGTGCCAGCAGTGACGAAAATGAGCAGTTCTTC.

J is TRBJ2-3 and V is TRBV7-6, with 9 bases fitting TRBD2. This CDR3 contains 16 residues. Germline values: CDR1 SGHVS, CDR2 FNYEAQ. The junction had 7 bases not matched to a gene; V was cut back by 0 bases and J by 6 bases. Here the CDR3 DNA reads TGTGCCAGCAGCTTAGCTGGGGGACTAGCAGTGGATACGCAGTATTTT. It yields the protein CASSLAGGLAVDTQYF.

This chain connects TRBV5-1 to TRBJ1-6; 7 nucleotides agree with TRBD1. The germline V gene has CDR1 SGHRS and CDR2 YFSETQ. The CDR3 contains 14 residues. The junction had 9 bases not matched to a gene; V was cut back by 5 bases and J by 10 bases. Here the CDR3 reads CASSSGQTESPLHF. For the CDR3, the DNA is TGCGCCAGCAGTTCGGGACAGACGGAGTCACCCCTCCACTTT. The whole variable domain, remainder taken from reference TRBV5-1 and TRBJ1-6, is KAGVTQTPRYLIKTRGQQVTLSCSPISGHRSVSWYQQTPGQGLQFLFEYFSETQRNKGNFPGRFSGRQFSNSRSEMNVSTLELGDSALYLCASSSGQTESPLHFGNGTRLTVT.

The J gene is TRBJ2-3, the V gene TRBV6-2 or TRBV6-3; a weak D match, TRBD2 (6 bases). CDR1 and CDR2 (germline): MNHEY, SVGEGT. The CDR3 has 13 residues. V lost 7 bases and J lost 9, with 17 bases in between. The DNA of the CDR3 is TGTGCCAGCAACGGACTGACGGGAGACACGCAGTATTTT. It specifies CASNGLTGDTQYF.

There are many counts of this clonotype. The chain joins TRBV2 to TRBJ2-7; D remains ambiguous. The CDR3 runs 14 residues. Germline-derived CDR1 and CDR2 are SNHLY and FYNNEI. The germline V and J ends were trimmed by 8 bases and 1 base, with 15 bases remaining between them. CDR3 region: CASLPGRLSYEQYF. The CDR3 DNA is TGTGCCAGCCTCCCCGGACGGTTGTCCTACGAGCAGTACTTC.